This paragraph covers one T cell receptor (beta chain) sequence. This clonotype was seen a single time. The specificity of this receptor is unknown. The record has no base qualities; no much larger clone is one base away. One read is thin evidence. The data derive from a study of Graves' ophthalmopathy and Graves' hyperthyroidism (dated 2018 in TCRdb). Some background on the complete study: Peripheral blood samples were taken at the time of initial diagnosis, before any treatment was given. To tell Graves' ophthalmopathy apart from Graves' hyperthyroidism, and to predict which patients would progress to ophthalmopathy, the study relied on TCR beta repertoire signatures. In total, approximately 140 blood samples were TCR-sequenced: approximately 40 ophthalmopathy, approximately 80 hyperthyroidism and some 17 hyperthyroidism-to-ophthalmopathy patients. To explore V-J signatures distinguishing ophthalmopathy from hyperthyroidism, a discovery set of under 110 patients (around 44 ophthalmopathy, roughly 56 stable hyperthyroidism) was enrolled. The independent validation cohort included about 19 hyperthyroidism patients plus 17 patients who later progressed from hyperthyroidism to ophthalmopathy. In about 6 hyperthyroidism patients, the T-cell repertoire of thyroid tissue was compared with the T-cell repertoire of blood. Following sampling, methimazole starting at 30 mg daily was administered to hyperthyroidism patients, and high-dose intravenous methylprednisolone was administered to ophthalmopathy patients. The roughly 100 discovery patients were randomly divided into training and test sets at a 7:3 ratio.

The investigation overall reported the following: Most of the expanded thyroid clonotypes with a frequency above 0.001 were also detected in blood, and it was suggested that the thyroid immune response may be reflected by blood repertoires. Sample size was not statistically predetermined, and group allocation was not concealed from the investigators. In validation, the model predicted ophthalmopathy progression with about 70% sensitivity and roughly 72% specificity; some 13 predicted patients were CT-confirmed with GO in a median of 6.5 months. Ophthalmopathy was separated from stable hyperthyroidism by the 13-signature model with roughly 88% sensitivity and roughly 83% specificity in cross-validation and with 80%/75% in the test set.

The CDR1 and CDR2 encoded by the germline V gene are MNHEY and SVGEGT. The junction shows trimming of 6 bases on V and 3 bases on J, plus 29 bases between the germline ends. The CDR3, cysteine through phenylalanine, is 19 amino acids long. CDR3 DNA is the only sequence kept; it has 57 bases, read in frame from the first base. For repertoire sequencing, the TCR beta CDR3 regions were amplified from RNA transcripts. HTBI primers and the Qiagen OneStep RT-PCR kit were used in a first-round RT-PCR, which was followed by a second-round multiplex PCR, size selection and purification. The libraries underwent paired-end sequencing with 100 bp reads on an Illumina HiSeq2000. The authors processed their data as follows. SOAPnuke was used to process the reads, throwing out any read that had adapters, had uncalled bases, had a mean Phred below 15, or lacked an exact constant-primer or identifier match. High-quality paired reads were merged with COPE v1.2.5. Clonotypes were defined as unique nucleotide sequences and were aligned to IMGT TRB V, D and J references using MiTCR v1.1. The analysis was limited to V-J combinations with a frequency above 0.0001, which together covered 99.2% of repertoires. For each V-J combination, a TCR clonal expansion and chaos score was defined as F50 clonal expansion divided by the chaos observed in the TCRdist matrix. Welch's t-statistics and random forest were used to narrow the features down to 10 to 15 V-J combinations, which were then fed into a naive Bayes classifier. The similarity between thyroid and blood repertoires was quantified using the Morisita-Horn index. TCRdb applied fastp at Q25 and MiXCR to the public reads, then kept only in-frame beta chains. Identical CDR3 protein sequences are pooled into one entry, listed with their most common genes and DNA. The V and J calls and clone size are TCRdb's, not the authors'. Here the sample has 150,000 to 200,000 distinct CDR3 sequences; approximately 38% occur a single time. The ten largest make up roughly 5.8% of the sample.

Ophthalmopathy patients were characterized by moderately to severely active disease, a Clinical Activity Score of at least 3, a NOSPECS grade of at least 4, and a disease duration under 3 months. Patients with other autoimmune diseases, uncontrolled infections, pregnancy or lactation were excluded. Diagnosis relied on clinical symptoms, serum thyroxine, TRAb, thyroid ultrasound and orbital computed tomography. Using Ficoll-Paque density gradient centrifugation, PBMCs were isolated from 9.5 to 10 ml of fresh peripheral blood. Total RNA was extracted with Trizol reagent and quality-checked on an Agilent 2100 Bioanalyzer.

The source material was peripheral blood. The sequence was collected from a woman in her forties with Graves' ophthalmopathy. Donor details come from another sample of the same person, matched by shared clones. The chain employs TRBV6-2 or TRBV6-3 and TRBJ1-2, and TRBD1 may be the D gene, going by 6 matching bases. The DNA reads as follows: TGTGCCAGCAGGCTTCCTGGAGTCCGGGACAAAGACCGGGACTATGGCTACACCTTC. Its protein reads: CASRLPGVRDKDRDYGYTF.